These 5 T cell receptor beta chains share one sample of origin, sequenced in a study of metastatic and nonmetastatic thyroid tumors (dated by TCRdb to about 2020). None of the patients had been given any treatment before thyroid surgery. Libraries were built with PCR. The sequencer listed for this sample is Illumina HiSeq 4000. TCRdb cleaned the public reads at Q25 with fastp, built clones with MiXCR and kept in-frame beta chains. Within this sample are some 22,000 clones, with 11% of them counted one time only. The ten largest clones take up roughly 29% of the sample. Material for sequencing was blood. All receptors derive from a female donor with papillary thyroid cancer or a benign thyroid nodule (not recorded which). Some clones in this sample may be carry-over from other donors' samples.

This chain links TRBV6-2 or TRBV6-3 with TRBJ1-4, with no clear D. This CDR3 region has 14 residues. Germline V gene data show CDR1 as MNHEY and CDR2 as SVGEGT. The V end was cut by 2 bases, the J end by 8 bases, with 12 bases between. The CDR3 protein is CASSYERPFEKLFF. The DNA for the CDR3 is TGTGCCAGCAGTTACGAACGGCCTTTCGAAAAACTGTTTTTT.

This clone was observed many times. The chain links TRBV6-1 to TRBJ1-4; possibly TRBD1 for D (5 bases). The CDR3 is 13 residues long. Trimming took off 10 bases at V and 5 bases at J, with 14 bases between the two ends. Germline loops: CDR1 MNHNS, CDR2 SASEGT. The CDR3 DNA sequence: TGTGCCACTAGGGACCCAGGAAATGAAAAACTGTTTTTT. As protein: CATRDPGNEKLFF.

In the case of this clone: A junction boundary mismatches the germline segment, possibly from a read error. The rearrangement uses TRBV28 and TRBJ2-1, with TRBD2 as a possible D gene (6 bases). This CDR3 is built from 19 residues. Germline values: CDR1 MDHEN, CDR2 SYDVKM. The CDR3 DNA follows: TGTGCCAACAGTTTGGGGGGTCGAGGTTACCAGAGCTCCTACAATGAGCAGCTCTTC. It translates to CANSLGGRGYQSSYNEQLF.

This rearrangement joins TRBV20-1 to TRBJ2-1; 7 bases fit TRBD2. J gave up 0 bases and V 7 bases, and 15 bases lay outside the gene matches. The CDR3 covers 17 residues. CDR1 DFQATT and CDR2 SNEGSKA come from the germline V gene (reference sequence). CDR3 sequence (DNA): TGCAGTGTCTTTGGGGGGGTGGGAGAGATCTCCTACAATGAGCAGTTCTTC. This sequence encodes CSVFGGVGEISYNEQFF.

This clone was observed at least ten times. CDR3 amino acids: CASSPLRKLATSTDTQYF. In DNA, the CDR3 is TGTGCCAGCAGTCCCCTACGAAAACTAGCGACTAGCACAGATACGCAGTATTTT. V usage is TRBV27 and J usage is TRBJ2-3; 7 nucleotides align to TRBD2. The germline CDR1 and CDR2 sequences are MNHEY and SMNVEV (reference sequence). V shed 5 bases, J shed 0 bases, and the junction held 14 bases outside the gene matches. The CDR3 is 18 residues long.